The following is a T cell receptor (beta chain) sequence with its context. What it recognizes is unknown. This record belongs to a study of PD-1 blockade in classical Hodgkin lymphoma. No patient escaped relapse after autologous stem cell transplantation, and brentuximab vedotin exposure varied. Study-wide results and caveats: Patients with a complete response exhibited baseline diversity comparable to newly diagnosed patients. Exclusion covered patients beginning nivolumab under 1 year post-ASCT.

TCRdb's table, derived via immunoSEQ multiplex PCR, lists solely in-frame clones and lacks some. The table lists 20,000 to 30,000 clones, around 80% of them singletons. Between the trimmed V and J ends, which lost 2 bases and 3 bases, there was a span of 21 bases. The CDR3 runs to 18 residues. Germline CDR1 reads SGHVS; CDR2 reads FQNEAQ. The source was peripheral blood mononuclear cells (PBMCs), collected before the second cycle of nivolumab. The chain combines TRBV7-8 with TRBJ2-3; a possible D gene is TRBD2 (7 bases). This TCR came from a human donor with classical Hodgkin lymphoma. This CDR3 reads CASSLTPRTGGLTDTQYF. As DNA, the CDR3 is TGTGCCAGCAGCTTAACCCCACGGACGGGGGGCCTGACAGATACGCAGTATTTT.